This TCR beta chain derives from a study of shared clonotypes between healthy human individuals. Several immunoSEQ plates received, in even portions, the genomic DNA of each subset. TCRdb keeps only in-frame clones here, not all; method: immunoSEQ multiplex PCR. Among roughly 2.4 million clones listed, 95% were seen once. As to this clone: Antigen: not known.

This CDR3 is built from 16 residues. Germline assignment: CDR1 SGHTA and CDR2 FQGNSA. Trimming removed 5 bases at V and 2 bases at J, with 19 bases between. Findings of the study overall: A limitation of the genetic and exposure-history diversity represented arose from few donors. All-four-donor shared clonotypes had higher generation probabilities than non-shared clonotypes did.

Sequencing input: naive CD4+ T cells sorted from blood. Subset indicated: CD45RA+ positively selected. This chain connects TRBV7-2 to TRBJ2-7; perhaps TRBD1 as D (6 bases). The receptor comes from a man younger than 35 in good health. CDR3 sequence: CASSPRSGALTYEQYF. The CDR3 DNA is TGTGCCAGCAGCCCGAGATCAGGGGCTTTAACCTACGAGCAGTACTTC.